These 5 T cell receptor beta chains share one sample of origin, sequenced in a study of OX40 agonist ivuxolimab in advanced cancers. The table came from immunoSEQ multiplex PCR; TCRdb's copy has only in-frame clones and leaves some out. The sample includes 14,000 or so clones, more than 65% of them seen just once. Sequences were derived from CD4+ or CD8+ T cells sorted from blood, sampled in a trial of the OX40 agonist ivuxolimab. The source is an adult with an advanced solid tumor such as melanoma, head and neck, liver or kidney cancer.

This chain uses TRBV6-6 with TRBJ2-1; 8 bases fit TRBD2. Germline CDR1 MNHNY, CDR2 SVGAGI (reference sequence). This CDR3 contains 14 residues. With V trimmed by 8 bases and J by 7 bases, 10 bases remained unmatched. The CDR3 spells CASEGLAERNEQFF. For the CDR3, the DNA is TGTGCCAGCGAAGGACTAGCTGAGCGAAATGAGCAGTTCTTC.

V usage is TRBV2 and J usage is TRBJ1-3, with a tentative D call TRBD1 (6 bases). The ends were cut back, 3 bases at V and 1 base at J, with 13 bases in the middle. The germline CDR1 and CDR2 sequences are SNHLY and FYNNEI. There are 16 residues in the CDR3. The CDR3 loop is CASSDLTGLSGNTIYF. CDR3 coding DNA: TGTGCCAGCAGTGACCTTACAGGGCTATCTGGAAACACCATATATTTT. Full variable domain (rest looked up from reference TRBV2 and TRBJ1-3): EPEVTQTPSHQVTQMGQEVILRCVPISNHLYFYWYRQILGQKVEFLVSFYNNEISEKSEIFDDQFSVERPDGSNFTLKIRSTKLEDSAMYFCASSDLTGLSGNTIYFGEGSWLTVV.

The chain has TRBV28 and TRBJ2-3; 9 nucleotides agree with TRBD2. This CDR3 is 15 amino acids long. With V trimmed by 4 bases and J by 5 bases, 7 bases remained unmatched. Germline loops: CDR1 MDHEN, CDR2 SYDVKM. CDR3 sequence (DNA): TGTGCCAGCAGTTCGCCCGCGACTAGCGGAGATACGCAGTATTTT. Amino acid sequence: CASSSPATSGDTQYF.

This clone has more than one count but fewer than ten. In DNA form, the CDR3 reads TGTGCCAGCAGCTTAGGCCGTTTGGCGCGGGAGACGGCCTACGAGCAGTACTTC. Protein product: CASSLGRLARETAYEQYF. V usage is TRBV13 and J usage is TRBJ2-7, with 7 bases identical to TRBD2. Per germline, CDR1 PRHDT and CDR2 FYEKMQ (reference sequence). Unmatched junction bases numbered 13, after V lost 0 bases and J lost 2 bases. The CDR3 loop spans 18 amino acids.

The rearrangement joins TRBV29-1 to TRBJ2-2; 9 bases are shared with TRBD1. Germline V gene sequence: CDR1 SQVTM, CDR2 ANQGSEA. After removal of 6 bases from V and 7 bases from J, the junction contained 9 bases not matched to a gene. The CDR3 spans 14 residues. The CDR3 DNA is TGCAGCGTAAGGACAGGGGCCACGGACGGGGAGCTGTTTTTT. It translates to CSVRTGATDGELFF.